This T cell receptor (beta chain) was captured in a study of blood T cell repertoires in COVID-19. This CDR3 is built from 14 residues. V lost 4 bases, J lost 2 bases, and 10 bases lay in between. CDR1 is MNHEY, CDR2 SMNVEV, per germline (reference sequence). The sample holds one count of this clone. The repertoire was sequenced with immunoSEQ multiplex PCR; TCRdb's copy has only in-frame clones and lacks some. The sample yields some 140,000 clones, nearly 80% seen once. This TCR was sampled from an elderly man with acute or convalescent COVID-19. The specimen sequenced was peripheral blood. The chain employs TRBV27 and TRBJ2-3; D remains ambiguous. Here the CDR3 reads CASSSIDNTDTQYF. As DNA, the CDR3 is TGTGCCAGCAGTTCCATCGACAACACAGATACGCAGTATTTT.